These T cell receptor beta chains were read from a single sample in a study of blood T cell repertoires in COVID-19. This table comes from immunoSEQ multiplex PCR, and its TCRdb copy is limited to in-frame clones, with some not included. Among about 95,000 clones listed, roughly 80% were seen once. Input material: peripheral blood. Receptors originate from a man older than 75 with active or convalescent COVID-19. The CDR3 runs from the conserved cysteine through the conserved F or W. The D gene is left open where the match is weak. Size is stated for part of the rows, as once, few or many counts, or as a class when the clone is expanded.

CDR3aa: CASSQSPTGTGGSPLHF
CDR3nt: TGCGCCAGCAGCCAATCCCCGACCGGGACAGGTGGTTCACCCCTCCACTTT
v_gene: TRBV4-1
d_gene: TRBD1
abundance: many
j_gene: TRBJ1-6

CDR3aa: CASSYRTSGGEQFF
CDR3nt: TGCGCCAGCAGCTACAGGACTAGCGGGGGAGAGCAGTTCTTC
v_gene: TRBV5-1
d_gene: TRBD2
abundance: few
j_gene: TRBJ2-1

CDR3aa: CASSLRSGGTNEKLFF
CDR3nt: TGCGCCAGCAGCTTGAGGTCAGGGGGGACTAATGAAAAACTGTTTTTT
v_gene: TRBV5-1
d_gene: TRBD1
abundance: once
j_gene: TRBJ1-4

CDR3aa: CASSFRDRGGMATDTQYF
CDR3nt: TGTGCCAGCAGCTTCCGGGACAGGGGAGGGATGGCGACAGATACGCAGTATTTT
v_gene: TRBV5-5
d_gene: TRBD1
abundance: -
j_gene: TRBJ2-3

CDR3aa: CASSDSAGGKQFF
CDR3nt: TGTGCCAGCAGTGACTCGGCGGGGGGAAAGCAGTTCTTC
v_gene: TRBV6-4
d_gene: TRBD2
abundance: -
j_gene: TRBJ2-1

CDR3aa: CASSQDTGDNYGYTF
CDR3nt: TGCGCCAGCAGCCAAGACACAGGGGATAACTATGGCTACACCTTC
v_gene: TRBV4-3
d_gene: TRBD1
abundance: few
j_gene: TRBJ1-2

CDR3aa: CASSSLRGLNQPQHF
CDR3nt: TGTGCCAGCAGCTCCTTGCGCGGCCTCAATCAGCCCCAGCATTTT
v_gene: TRBV28
d_gene: -
abundance: once
j_gene: TRBJ1-5

CDR3aa: CASSLPGAQYF
CDR3nt: TGTGCCAGCAGTTTACCGGGGGCGCAGTATTTT
v_gene: TRBV12-3/TRBV12-4
d_gene: -
abundance: -
j_gene: TRBJ2-3

CDR3aa: CASSVEVAGGDEQYF
CDR3nt: TGTGCCAGCAGCGTAGAAGTTGCGGGGGGAGACGAGCAGTACTTC
v_gene: TRBV9
d_gene: TRBD2
abundance: -
j_gene: TRBJ2-7

CDR3aa: CASSSRLAGGLETQYF
CDR3nt: TGTGCCAGCAGCTCGAGACTAGCGGGGGGCCTGGAGACCCAGTACTTC
v_gene: TRBV13
d_gene: TRBD2
abundance: -
j_gene: TRBJ2-5

CDR3aa: CASSPYAVYNEQFF
CDR3nt: TGTGCCAGCAGTCCTTACGCAGTCTACAATGAGCAGTTCTTC
v_gene: TRBV6-5
d_gene: -
abundance: -
j_gene: TRBJ2-1

CDR3aa: CASSIGQASYGYTF
CDR3nt: TGTGCCAGTAGTATAGGGCAGGCGAGCTATGGCTACACCTTC
v_gene: TRBV19
d_gene: -
abundance: -
j_gene: TRBJ1-2

CDR3aa: CASSLDASGGPDTQYF
CDR3nt: TGCGCCAGCAGCTTGGATGCTAGCGGGGGGCCAGATACGCAGTATTTT
v_gene: TRBV5-1
d_gene: TRBD2
abundance: few
j_gene: TRBJ2-3

CDR3aa: CASSPRGTSGGTGELFF
CDR3nt: TGTGCCAGCAGCCCCCGGGGGACTAGCGGGGGCACCGGGGAGCTGTTTTTT
v_gene: TRBV27
d_gene: TRBD2
abundance: -
j_gene: TRBJ2-2

CDR3aa: CASSLAEGSREQFF
CDR3nt: TGTGCCAGCAGCTTAGCGGAAGGATCCAGGGAGCAGTTCTTC
v_gene: TRBV7-9
d_gene: -
abundance: -
j_gene: TRBJ2-1

CDR3aa: CASRGRGWETQYF
CDR3nt: TGCGCCAGCAGGGGCAGGGGTTGGGAGACCCAGTACTTC
v_gene: TRBV10-2
d_gene: -
abundance: -
j_gene: TRBJ2-5

CDR3aa: CASSRTRDQPQHF
CDR3nt: TGTGCCAGCAGTCGAACTCGAGATCAGCCCCAGCATTTT
v_gene: TRBV6-5
d_gene: -
abundance: -
j_gene: TRBJ1-5

CDR3aa: CASSWGPFGGNNEQFF
CDR3nt: TGCGCCAGCAGCTGGGGTCCATTCGGGGGAAACAATGAGCAGTTCTTC
v_gene: TRBV5-1
d_gene: -
abundance: -
j_gene: TRBJ2-1

CDR3aa: CAWSPGYGYTF
CDR3nt: TGTGCCTGGAGTCCGGGTTATGGCTACACCTTC
v_gene: TRBV30
d_gene: -
abundance: -
j_gene: TRBJ1-2

CDR3aa: CASSLTPGGNQPQHF
CDR3nt: TGTGCCAGTAGTCTAACCCCGGGTGGCAATCAGCCCCAGCATTTT
v_gene: TRBV19
d_gene: -
abundance: -
j_gene: TRBJ1-5

CDR3aa: CASSLVLAGASYEQYF
CDR3nt: TGCGCCAGCAGCTTGGTGCTAGCGGGGGCCTCCTACGAGCAGTACTTC
v_gene: TRBV5-1
d_gene: TRBD2
abundance: -
j_gene: TRBJ2-7

CDR3aa: CASSLAGRNTDTQYF
CDR3nt: TGTGCCAGCAGCCTAGCGGGGAGAAACACAGATACGCAGTATTTT
v_gene: TRBV6-5
d_gene: TRBD2
abundance: -
j_gene: TRBJ2-3

CDR3aa: CASSLAGNSPLHF
CDR3nt: TGTGCCAGCAGCTTGGCAGGGAATTCACCCCTCCACTTT
v_gene: TRBV11-2
d_gene: -
abundance: -
j_gene: TRBJ1-6

CDR3aa: CASTGAFSGEQFF
CDR3nt: TGCGCCAGTACAGGGGCATTCTCGGGTGAGCAGTTCTTC
v_gene: TRBV5-1
d_gene: TRBD1
abundance: -
j_gene: TRBJ2-1

CDR3aa: CASSLSPYGSSGNTIYF
CDR3nt: TGTGCCAGCAGCTTATCACCCTATGGGAGCTCTGGAAACACCATATATTTT
v_gene: TRBV11-2
d_gene: -
abundance: -
j_gene: TRBJ1-3

CDR3aa: CSARTGGYGYTF
CDR3nt: TGCAGCGCCCGGACAGGGGGTTATGGCTACACCTTC
v_gene: TRBV29-1
d_gene: TRBD1
abundance: -
j_gene: TRBJ1-2

CDR3aa: CASSPGGGNEKLFF
CDR3nt: TGCGCCAGCAGCCCCGGGGGGGGAAATGAAAAACTGTTTTTT
v_gene: TRBV10-2
d_gene: -
abundance: few
j_gene: TRBJ1-4

CDR3aa: CSVESWSGQGHGYTF
CDR3nt: TGCAGCGTTGAGTCGTGGTCGGGACAAGGACATGGCTACACCTTC
v_gene: TRBV29-1
d_gene: -
abundance: -
j_gene: TRBJ1-2

CDR3aa: CASRIRGSEAFF
CDR3nt: TGTGCCAGCAGGATTCGGGGATCTGAAGCTTTCTTT
v_gene: TRBV7-2
d_gene: -
abundance: -
j_gene: TRBJ1-1

CDR3aa: CASSLGQGVGGYTF
CDR3nt: TGTGCCAGCAGCTTGGGACAGGGGGTTGGAGGCTACACCTTC
v_gene: TRBV5-6
d_gene: TRBD1
abundance: -
j_gene: TRBJ1-2

CDR3aa: CASSYTVLAEAFF
CDR3nt: TGTGCCAGCAGTTATACGGTTTTAGCTGAAGCTTTCTTT
v_gene: TRBV6-5
d_gene: -
abundance: -
j_gene: TRBJ1-1

CDR3aa: CASSLIGGGYTGELFF
CDR3nt: TGTGCCAGCAGCCTCATTGGCGGGGGCTACACCGGGGAGCTGTTTTTT
v_gene: TRBV5-4
d_gene: -
abundance: once
j_gene: TRBJ2-2

CDR3aa: CASSQGTGNEQYF
CDR3nt: TGCGCCAGCAGCCAAGGTACAGGGAACGAGCAGTACTTC
v_gene: TRBV4-3
d_gene: -
abundance: -
j_gene: TRBJ2-7

CDR3aa: CASSPATRGETQYF
CDR3nt: TGCGCCAGCAGCCCGGCGACTAGAGGAGAGACCCAGTACTTC
v_gene: TRBV5-1
d_gene: -
abundance: -
j_gene: TRBJ2-5

CDR3aa: CAARGNYGYTF
CDR3nt: TGTGCCGCAAGGGGGAACTATGGCTACACCTTC
v_gene: TRBV3-1/TRBV3-2
d_gene: -
abundance: -
j_gene: TRBJ1-2

CDR3aa: CASSLNSLDLSSYNSPLHF
CDR3nt: TGTGCCAGCAGTTTGAACTCCTTGGACTTGAGCTCCTATAATTCACCCCTCCACTTT
v_gene: TRBV28
d_gene: -
abundance: -
j_gene: TRBJ1-6

CDR3aa: CASQKQGADNSPLHF
CDR3nt: TGCGCCAGTCAGAAGCAGGGGGCCGATAATTCACCCCTCCACTTT
v_gene: TRBV5-1
d_gene: TRBD1
abundance: -
j_gene: TRBJ1-6

CDR3aa: CASSLQGAGREETQYF
CDR3nt: TGCGCCAGCAGCTTGCAAGGGGCGGGGAGAGAAGAGACCCAGTACTTC
v_gene: TRBV5-1
d_gene: -
abundance: once
j_gene: TRBJ2-5

CDR3aa: CASSIDSSGVYEQYF
CDR3nt: TGTGCCAGTAGTATAGATAGTAGCGGGGTGTACGAGCAGTACTTC
v_gene: TRBV19
d_gene: TRBD2
abundance: large
j_gene: TRBJ2-7

CDR3aa: CASSPVSIQGASANYGYTF
CDR3nt: TGTGCCAGCTCACCAGTAAGCATCCAAGGGGCTTCAGCTAACTATGGCTACACCTTC
v_gene: TRBV18
d_gene: -
abundance: -
j_gene: TRBJ1-2

CDR3aa: CASSNQLGREGSPLHF
CDR3nt: TGTGCCAGCAGCAACCAACTCGGCAGGGAAGGGTCACCCCTCCACTTT
v_gene: TRBV9
d_gene: -
abundance: -
j_gene: TRBJ1-6

CDR3aa: CASSSRGRNQPQHF
CDR3nt: TGCGCCAGCAGCTCCAGGGGGAGAAATCAGCCCCAGCATTTT
v_gene: TRBV5-1
d_gene: TRBD1
abundance: -
j_gene: TRBJ1-5

CDR3aa: CSVALGPAHNEQFF
CDR3nt: TGCAGCGTTGCTTTGGGCCCAGCCCACAATGAGCAGTTCTTC
v_gene: TRBV29-1
d_gene: -
abundance: -
j_gene: TRBJ2-1

CDR3aa: CASQRGWTDTQYF
CDR3nt: TGTGCCAGCCAGCGCGGGTGGACAGATACGCAGTATTTT
v_gene: TRBV12-3/TRBV12-4
d_gene: -
abundance: -
j_gene: TRBJ2-3

CDR3aa: CASSEPRPTLTGRETQYF
CDR3nt: TGTGCCAGCAGTGAACCAAGACCGACTTTGACAGGGCGAGAGACCCAGTACTTC
v_gene: TRBV2
d_gene: TRBD1
abundance: once
j_gene: TRBJ2-5

CDR3aa: CASSPRTGELFF
CDR3nt: TGTGCCAGCAGCCCTCGTACCGGGGAGCTGTTTTTT
v_gene: TRBV7-8
d_gene: -
abundance: few
j_gene: TRBJ2-2

CDR3aa: CASSFRGGEEKLFF
CDR3nt: TGTGCCAGCAGCTTCCGGGGGGGAGAGGAAAAACTGTTTTTT
v_gene: TRBV7-8
d_gene: -
abundance: -
j_gene: TRBJ1-4

CDR3aa: CASSPGTVSYYGYTF
CDR3nt: TGTGCCAGCAGCCCCGGGACAGTCAGCTACTATGGCTACACCTTC
v_gene: TRBV6-2/TRBV6-3
d_gene: TRBD1
abundance: once
j_gene: TRBJ1-2

CDR3aa: CASSLVFQGSEKLFF
CDR3nt: TGTGCCAGCAGCTTAGTATTTCAGGGCTCTGAAAAACTGTTTTTT
v_gene: TRBV7-2
d_gene: -
abundance: once
j_gene: TRBJ1-4

CDR3aa: CAWRVRDEQFF
CDR3nt: TGTGCCTGGAGAGTCCGGGATGAGCAGTTCTTC
v_gene: TRBV30
d_gene: -
abundance: -
j_gene: TRBJ2-1

CDR3aa: CSVVQGLRDEQYF
CDR3nt: TGCAGCGTCGTTCAGGGGTTAAGAGACGAGCAGTACTTC
v_gene: TRBV29-1
d_gene: -
abundance: -
j_gene: TRBJ2-7

CDR3aa: CASCASGTNTGELFF
CDR3nt: TGCGCCAGCTGTGCTAGCGGAACCAACACCGGGGAGCTGTTTTTT
v_gene: TRBV10-2
d_gene: TRBD2
abundance: -
j_gene: TRBJ2-2

CDR3aa: CASSEAFDRYSNQPQHF
CDR3nt: TGTGCCAGCAGTGAAGCCTTCGACAGGTATAGCAATCAGCCCCAGCATTTT
v_gene: TRBV6-1
d_gene: -
abundance: -
j_gene: TRBJ1-5

CDR3aa: CASSLGSLRYGYTF
CDR3nt: TGTGCCAGCAGCTTAGGGTCACTCCGGTATGGCTACACCTTC
v_gene: TRBV7-2
d_gene: -
abundance: -
j_gene: TRBJ1-2

CDR3aa: CASSQTGGINEKLFF
CDR3nt: TGTGCCAGCAGCCAAACAGGGGGTATTAATGAAAAACTGTTTTTT
v_gene: TRBV4-2
d_gene: TRBD1
abundance: -
j_gene: TRBJ1-4